The next 8 T cell receptor beta chains were all read from a single sample in a study of blood T cells in healthy people across ages. A sample-barcoded 5' primer and a J-beta primer mix were used in a second PCR of about 6 to 11 cycles. MiXCR was run by TCRdb on the 5' RACE reads, yielding one entry per CDR3 protein. Found here are 850,000 or so distinct CDR3 sequences, under 35% of them singletons; the top ten hold approximately 15%. The sequencing sample was made of blood. The receptors were sampled from a woman aged 80 or over in good health.

Only one count was recorded for this clonotype. A much larger clone differs from this one at a single base, so this may be a read error. V and J are TRBV7-2 and TRBJ1-2; D uncertain. This CDR3 has 13 amino acids. Germline CDR1 and CDR2: SGHTA and FQGNSA. CDR3 nucleotide sequence: TGTGCCAGCAGCCAAGACAACTACTATGGCTGCACCTTC. This codes for CASSQDNYYGCTF.

This clonotype was seen at least ten times. V usage is TRBV7-2 and J usage is TRBJ1-2, with a weak D call TRBD1 (6 bases). Trimming removed 1 base from V and 8 bases from J, with 14 bases in between. This CDR3 spans 14 amino acids. Germline loops: CDR1 SGHTA, CDR2 FQGNSA. The CDR3 nucleotides are TGTGCCAGCAGCTTAGGTAACAGGGTGGAAGGCTACACCTTC. Its protein product is CASSLGNRVEGYTF.

This clonotype was observed many times. The chain recombines TRBV5-1 with TRBJ1-1, with D hard to call. The CDR3 covers 15 residues. Germline V gives CDR1 SGHRS, CDR2 YFSETQ. Trimming took 1 base from V and 6 from J, leaving 16 bases between them. The CDR3 region has the DNA TGCGCCAGCAGCTTGAGTGTTACGGTGGGATCTGAAGCTTTCTTT. It yields the protein CASSLSVTVGSEAFF.

Points on this clonotype: Germline and junction disagree at one end, which may indicate a read error. The V call is TRBV5-5, the J call TRBJ2-2; D is tentatively TRBD1 or TRBD2 (5 bases each). Germline loops: CDR1 SGHKS, CDR2 YYEKEE (reference sequence). The CDR3 sequence is 15 residues long. CDR3 protein: CASSLWQGNTGERFF. The DNA for the CDR3 is TGTGCCAGCAGCTTGTGGCAGGGAAACACCGGGGAGCGGTTTTTT.

In its sample, this clonotype was seen many times. The chain joins TRBV3-1 to TRBJ2-1; 14 bases match TRBD2. The germline V gene has CDR1 LGHDT and CDR2 YNNKEL (reference sequence). Trimming took 0 bases from V and 9 from J; bases not matched to a gene: 10. The CDR3 is made up of 18 amino acids. CDR3 residues: CASSQDLMPGTSGSEQFF. DNA of the CDR3: TGTGCCAGCAGCCAAGATTTAATGCCCGGGACTAGCGGGAGTGAGCAGTTCTTC.

In this sample, this clonotype turned up a few times. This rearrangement joins TRBV4-1 to TRBJ2-7; perhaps TRBD2 as D (5 bases). The J call may be mistaken, given a closer DNA end match to TRBJ2-5. This CDR3 comprises 16 residues. CDR1 is MGHRA, CDR2 YSYEKL, per germline. CDR3 in DNA: TGCGCCAGCAGCCAAGTAGGCGGGCGGCTGGAGGAGACCCAGTACTTC. This translates into CASSQVGGRLEETQYF.

The chain links TRBV20-1 to TRBJ1-5; no clear D. The ends were cut back, 0 bases at V and 9 bases at J, with 9 bases in the middle. Germline V lookup: CDR1 DFQATT, CDR2 SNEGSKA (reference sequence). This CDR3 has 12 amino acids. In DNA form, the CDR3 reads TGCAGTGCTAGAGACGGGGATGGGCCCCAGCATTTT. This encodes CSARDGDGPQHF.

This clonotype was seen at least ten times. The chain is built from TRBV24-1 and TRBJ2-1; D remains unclear. The V gene lost 0 bases and the J gene lost 7 bases, with 12 bases spanning the gap. The CDR3 has 15 residues. Germline CDR1 is KGHDR and CDR2 is SFDVKD. The CDR3 protein is CATSDLGQPENEQFF. As DNA, the CDR3 is TGTGCCACCAGTGATTTGGGGCAGCCTGAGAATGAGCAGTTCTTC.